This TCR beta chain was retrieved from a study of molecular identifiers for immune sequencing clone quantification. Germline CDR1 SQVTM, CDR2 ANQGSEA. Trimming pared 6 bases from V and 4 bases from J, leaving 10 bases between. The length of the CDR3 is 11 residues. TCRdb used MiXCR to reprocess the PCR reads, holding one entry per CDR3 protein. This sample has 70,000 to 90,000 distinct CDR3 sequences, with roughly 23% found just once. This clonotype was seen ten or more times. The clonotype comes from a human donor in good health. Some libraries in this study had Jurkat cell RNA spiked in. Specimen: naive CD8+ T cells from blood, with Jurkat cell RNA spiked in. Subset: FACS-sorted CD8+CD4-CCR7+CD45RA+ naive T cells. This chain links TRBV29-1 with TRBJ2-7; D possibly matches TRBD1 or TRBD2 (6 bases each). The CDR3 loop reads CSVKGGYEQYF. CDR3 nucleotides: TGCAGCGTGAAGGGGGGATACGAGCAGTACTTC.